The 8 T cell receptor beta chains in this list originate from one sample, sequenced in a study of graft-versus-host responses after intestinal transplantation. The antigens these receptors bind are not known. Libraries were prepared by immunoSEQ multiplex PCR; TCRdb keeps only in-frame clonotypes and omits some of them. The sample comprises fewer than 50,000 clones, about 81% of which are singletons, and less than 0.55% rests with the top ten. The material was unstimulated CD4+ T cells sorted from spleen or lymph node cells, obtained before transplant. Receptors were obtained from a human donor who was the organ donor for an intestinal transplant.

DNA for the CDR3: TGTGCCAGTAGTATAGCCCTAGCGGAATGGAATGAGCAGTTCTTC. Its protein product is CASSIALAEWNEQFF. The chain couples TRBV19 to TRBJ2-1, with 7 bases fitting TRBD2. Germline assignment: CDR1 LNHDA and CDR2 SQIVND (reference sequence). CDR3 size: 15 residues. The trim removed 1 base at V and 7 bases at J, leaving 7 bases unmatched.

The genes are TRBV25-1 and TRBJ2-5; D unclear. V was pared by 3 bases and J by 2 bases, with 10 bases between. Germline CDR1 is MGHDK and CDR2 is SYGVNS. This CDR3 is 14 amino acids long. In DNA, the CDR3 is TGTGCCAGCAGTGAGCCGGGTCCTCAAGAGACCCAGTACTTC. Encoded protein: CASSEPGPQETQYF. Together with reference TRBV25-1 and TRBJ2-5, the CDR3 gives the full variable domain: EADIYQTPRYLVIGTGKKITLECSQTMGHDKMYWYQQDPGMELHLIHYSYGVNSTEKGDLSSESTVSRIRTEHFPLTLESARPSHTSQYLCASSEPGPQETQYFGPGTRLLVL.

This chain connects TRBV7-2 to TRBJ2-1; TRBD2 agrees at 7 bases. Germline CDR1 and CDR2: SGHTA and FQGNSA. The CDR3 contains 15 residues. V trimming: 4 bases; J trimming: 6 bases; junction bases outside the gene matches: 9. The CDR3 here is CASSSGTTPFNEQFF. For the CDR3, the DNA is TGTGCCAGCAGCTCAGGGACTACCCCTTTCAATGAGCAGTTCTTC.

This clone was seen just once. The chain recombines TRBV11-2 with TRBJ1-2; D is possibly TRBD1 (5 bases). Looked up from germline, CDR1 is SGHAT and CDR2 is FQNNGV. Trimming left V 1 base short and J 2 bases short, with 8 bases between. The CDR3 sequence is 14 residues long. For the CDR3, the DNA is TGTGCCAGCAGCTTAGCAGGGATCAACTATGGCTACACCTTC. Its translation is CASSLAGINYGYTF.

The CDR3 reads CASSANGNQPQHF. Here the CDR3 DNA reads TGTGCCAGTAGTGCCAACGGTAATCAGCCCCAGCATTTT. The J gene is TRBJ1-5, the V gene TRBV19; D remains unclear. Between the trimmed V and J ends, which lost 5 bases and 4 bases, there was a span of 9 bases. The CDR3 totals 13 residues. CDR1 and CDR2 (germline): LNHDA, SQIVND (reference sequence).

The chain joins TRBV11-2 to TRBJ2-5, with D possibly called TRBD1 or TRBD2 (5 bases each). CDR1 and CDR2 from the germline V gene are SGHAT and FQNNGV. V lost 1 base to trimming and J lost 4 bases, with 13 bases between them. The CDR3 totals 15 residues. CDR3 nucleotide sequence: TGTGCCAGCAGCTTAGCCCGGGGCAAGGGAGAGACCCAGTACTTC. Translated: CASSLARGKGETQYF.

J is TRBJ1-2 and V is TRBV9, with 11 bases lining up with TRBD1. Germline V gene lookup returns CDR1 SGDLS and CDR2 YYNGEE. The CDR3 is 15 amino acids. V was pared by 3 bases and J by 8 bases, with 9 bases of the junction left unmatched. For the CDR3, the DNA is TGTGCCAGCAGCGCAGGACAGGGGGCAATAGGAGGCTACACCTTC. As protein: CASSAGQGAIGGYTF.

As DNA, the CDR3 is TGTGCCAGCAGCATTAATCTAGCGGGGGGGCCCGAGCAGTACTTC. Translated: CASSINLAGGPEQYF. The chain joins TRBV7-2 to TRBJ2-7; 12 bases map to TRBD2. V shed 5 bases and J 6 bases; nucleotides not matched to a gene: 8. Germline V gives CDR1 SGHTA, CDR2 FQGNSA. The CDR3 runs 15 residues. Variable domain in full (rest from reference TRBV7-2 and TRBJ2-7): GAGVSQSPSNKVTEKGKDVELRCDPISGHTALYWYRQSLGQGLEFLIYFQGNSAPDKSGLPSDRFSAERTGGSVSTLTIQRTQQEDSAVYLCASSINLAGGPEQYFGPGTRLTVT.